This T cell receptor (beta chain) was recorded in a study of beta chain features in type 1 diabetes (dated by TCRdb to 2016 to 2019). Looking at the study overall: Mean age, gender distribution, total cell number and subset yield did not differ between patients and healthy donors. A total of around 100 million sorted cells were examined across all samples, and RNA yield correlated strongly with the number of cells per subset. The study compared TCRB repertoires of sorted circulating CD4+ T cell subsets between recently diagnosed type 1 diabetes patients and matched healthy donors. Regulatory and stem cell-like memory subsets were obtained from only 8 patients and about eight healthy donors, while naive and central memory subsets were obtained from all 30 or so donors.

A word on this clone: The antigen this receptor binds is unknown. The record has no base qualities; no much larger clone is one base away.

As encoded in the germline V gene, CDR1 is SGHRS while CDR2 is YFSETQ. Here V drops 4 bases and J drops 5 bases, and the junction holds 5 bases not matched to any gene. The CDR3, from cysteine to phenylalanine, totals 14 residues. Just the 42-base CDR3 DNA is kept, in frame starting at base 1. Paper-wide results and their limitations: Naive, central memory and regulatory TCRB repertoires appeared to be more alike among patients than among healthy donors. Type 1 diabetes patients showed a moderate but significant shortening of TCRB CDR3 length in all four CD4+ subsets. Sequencing cDNA rather than genomic DNA could over-represent highly expressing activated cells, although activation and CD3 levels did not differ between groups. Shorter templates might be favored by PCR, yet because patient and control samples were amplified and corrected together, any such skew would affect both groups equally. Only small numbers of individuals were included in the HLA sub-analyses, which left unresolved whether HLA type had any influence on TCRB rearrangement. At VDJ recombination sites, type 1 diabetes patients had fewer insertions and more deleted nucleotides, which implies abnormalities in thymic rearrangement.

Each donor gave one peripheral blood draw, averaging about 120 mL, which was collected into heparinised tubes. Naive, central memory, regulatory and stem cell-like memory CD4+ T cells were sorted on a BD FACSAria II using a panel including CD45RO, CCR7, CD25, CD127, CD95 and CD27. A purity above 95% was achieved for all sorted populations. Right away, PBMCs were isolated by Lymphoprep density gradient centrifugation and were stained directly, with no culture step. To minimize batch effects, samples were stained and sorted in pairs, one healthy donor with one patient per experiment. The entire isolated RNA was reverse transcribed using the High Capacity cDNA Reverse Transcription Kit, and thus expressed TCRB transcripts were sequenced. Deep immunoSEQ sequencing was performed on naive, central memory and regulatory T cell samples, with an average of about 3.6 million total reads per sample. Sorted cells were lysed in RLT buffer, and RNA was extracted using DNase-treated RNeasy Micro or Mini kits according to cell number. To prevent cross-contamination, each cell subset was processed individually, whereas patient and healthy donor samples were processed jointly. The immunoSEQ multiplex PCR was used to amplify TCRB sequences from cDNA, yielding 87-bp fragments that span the CDR3 region. The amplicons were sequenced using the Illumina HiSeq platform. As for how the authors treated the data: Synthetic template baselines were used to correct PCR bias computationally, reads within Hamming distance 2 were collapsed together, and singletons that could not be merged were discarded. Reads were aligned against IMGT to assign V, D and J genes, CDR3 length and insertions or deletions at six rearrangement sites. Clonotype counts were normalized to sorted cell number within each subset before computing true diversity and Gini coefficients with the tcR R package. The overlap coefficient, calculated on TCRB nucleotide sequences, was used to quantify repertoire sharing. Held by TCRdb, this immuneACCESS table contains in-frame sequences only and omits some clones. Under half of the omission traces to an unresolved V gene where checked; the cause of the rest is unknown. V, J and clone size derive from that table, while D and trimming were established from the DNA sequence. The sample profile shows 120,000 to 150,000 clones; under 60% of them were found once. The ten largest clones add up to 0.35% to 0.45% of the sample.

This TCR derives from a man aged 18 to 35 in good health. Sequenced material: Tregs from blood. According to the study, the label for this sample's cell subset or site signals: regulatory CD4+ T cells. The chain uses TRBV5-1 and TRBJ1-1, with TRBD1 matching 10 junction bases. The CDR3 sequence is CASSGGQGGTEAFF. The DNA is TGCGCCAGCAGCGGAGGACAGGGGGGGACTGAAGCTTTCTTT.